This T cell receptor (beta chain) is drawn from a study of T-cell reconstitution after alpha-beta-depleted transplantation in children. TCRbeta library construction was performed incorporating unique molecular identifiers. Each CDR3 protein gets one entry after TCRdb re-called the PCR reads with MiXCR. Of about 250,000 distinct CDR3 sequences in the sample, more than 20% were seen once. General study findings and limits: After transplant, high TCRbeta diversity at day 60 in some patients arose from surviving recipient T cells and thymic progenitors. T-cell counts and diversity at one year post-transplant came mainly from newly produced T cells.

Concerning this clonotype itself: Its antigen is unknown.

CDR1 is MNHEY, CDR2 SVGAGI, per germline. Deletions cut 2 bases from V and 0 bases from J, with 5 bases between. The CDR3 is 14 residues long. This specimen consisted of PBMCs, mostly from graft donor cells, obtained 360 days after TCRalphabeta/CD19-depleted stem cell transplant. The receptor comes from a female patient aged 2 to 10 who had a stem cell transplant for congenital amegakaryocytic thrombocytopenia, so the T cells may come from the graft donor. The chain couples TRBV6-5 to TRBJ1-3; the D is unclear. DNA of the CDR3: TGTGCCAGCAGTTACAGCTTCTCTGGAAACACCATATATTTT. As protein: CASSYSFSGNTIYF.